Listed below are T cell receptor beta chains from one sample, sequenced in a study of post-analysis software for immune sequencing data. One entry per CDR3 protein, called by TCRdb with MiXCR from the PCR reads. The sample shows hundreds of thousands of distinct CDR3 sequences, approximately 33% of them seen only once. The sample comprised blood. These receptors were collected from a girl aged 10 to 17 with multiple sclerosis. The CDR3 runs from the conserved cysteine through the conserved F or W. A D gene is named only where the DNA matches it firmly. Some rows have no size entry. The others give once, few or many, or a class for an expanded clone.

v_call,d_call,clone_size,j_call,cdr3_aa,cdr3_nt
TRBV20-1,TRBD2,few,TRBJ2-3,CSARPGGAGDTQYF,TGCAGTGCTAGGCCCGGGGGGGCTGGAGATACGCAGTATTTT
TRBV3-1,.,.,TRBJ2-4,CASSQESGRGKNIQYF,TGTGCCAGCAGCCAAGAATCCGGGCGGGGTAAAAACATTCAGTACTTC
TRBV7-9,.,few,TRBJ2-1,CASSLAESSYNEQFF,TGTGCCAGCAGCTTAGCGGAGAGCTCCTACAATGAGCAGTTCTTC
TRBV7-2,.,few,TRBJ1-1,CASSSGLRAEAFF,TGTGCCAGCAGCTCGGGGCTTAGGGCTGAAGCTTTCTTT
TRBV24-1,TRBD1,.,TRBJ2-3,CATQRQGATDTQYF,TGTGCCACCCAAAGACAGGGGGCCACAGATACGCAGTATTTT
TRBV12-3/TRBV12-4,.,few,TRBJ2-1,CASSFNRRDNEQFF,TGTGCCAGCAGTTTTAACAGGCGAGACAATGAGCAGTTCTTC
TRBV7-2,TRBD1,.,TRBJ1-2,CASSLADSQGARGYTF,TGTGCCAGCAGCTTAGCGGATTCTCAGGGGGCGCGGGGCTACACCTTC
TRBV10-3,.,.,TRBJ1-6,CAISEGEALEGDAPLHF,TGTGCCATCAGTGAGGGAGAAGCACTGGAAGGGGATGCGCCCCTCCACTTT
TRBV27,.,.,TRBJ1-1,CDSSWERNTEAFF,TGTGACAGCAGTTGGGAAAGGAACACTGAAGCTTTCTTT
TRBV28,.,few,TRBJ2-5,CVSSSWGTQYF,TGTGTTAGCTCTTCTTGGGGGACCCAGTACTTC
TRBV12-3/TRBV12-4,TRBD2,.,TRBJ2-1,CTSSSTGLARQEQFF,TGTACCAGCAGCTCAACGGGACTAGCCCGACAGGAGCAGTTCTTC
TRBV19,.,.,TRBJ2-6,CASSPRDSLRANVLTF,TGTGCCAGTAGTCCCCGGGACTCTCTAAGGGCCAACGTCCTGACTTTC
TRBV6-6,.,few,TRBJ2-1,CASSPVVASYNEQFF,TGTGCCAGCAGCCCGGTGGTGGCTTCCTACAATGAGCAGTTCTTC
TRBV14,TRBD1,.,TRBJ2-2,CASSQVGGQGNTGELFF,TGTGCCAGCAGCCAAGTAGGAGGACAGGGGAACACCGGGGAGCTGTTTTTT
TRBV6-5,.,few,TRBJ1-6,CASSYPAKGGAYNSPLHF,TGTGCCAGCAGTTACCCCGCAAAGGGAGGGGCCTATAATTCACCCCTCCACTTT